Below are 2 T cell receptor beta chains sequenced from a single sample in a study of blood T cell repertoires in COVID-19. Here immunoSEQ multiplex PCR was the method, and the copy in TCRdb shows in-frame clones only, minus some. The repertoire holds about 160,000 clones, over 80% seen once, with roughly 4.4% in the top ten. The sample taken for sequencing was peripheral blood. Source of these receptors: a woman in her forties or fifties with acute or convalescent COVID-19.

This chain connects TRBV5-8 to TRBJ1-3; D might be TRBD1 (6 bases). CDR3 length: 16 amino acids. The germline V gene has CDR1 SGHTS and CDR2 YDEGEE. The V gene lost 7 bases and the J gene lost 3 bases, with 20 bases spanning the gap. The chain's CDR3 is CASGGRQGVIGNTIYF. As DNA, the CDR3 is TGTGCCAGCGGGGGCAGGCAAGGTGTGATTGGAAACACCATATATTTT.

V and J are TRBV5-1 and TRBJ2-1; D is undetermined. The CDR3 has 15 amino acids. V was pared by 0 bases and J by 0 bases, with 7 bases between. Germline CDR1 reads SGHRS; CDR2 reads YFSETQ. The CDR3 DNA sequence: TGCGCCAGCAGCTTGGACGGGTACTCCTACAATGAGCAGTTCTTC. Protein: CASSLDGYSYNEQFF.